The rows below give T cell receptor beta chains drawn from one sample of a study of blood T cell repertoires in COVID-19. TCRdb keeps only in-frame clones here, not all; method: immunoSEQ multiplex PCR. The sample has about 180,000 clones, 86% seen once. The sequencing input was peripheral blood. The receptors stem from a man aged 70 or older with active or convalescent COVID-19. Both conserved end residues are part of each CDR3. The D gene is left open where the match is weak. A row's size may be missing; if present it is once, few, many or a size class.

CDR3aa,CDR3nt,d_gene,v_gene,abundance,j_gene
CSVDYGTSGNEQFF,TGCAGCGTTGATTACGGGACTAGCGGAAATGAGCAGTTCTTC,TRBD2,TRBV29-1,.,TRBJ2-1
CASSLGDITSYEQYF,TGTGCCAGCAGCTTGGGGGACATCACCTCCTACGAGCAGTACTTC,.,TRBV5-5,.,TRBJ2-7
CASSPRGYGYTF,TGTGCCAGCAGCCCCCGCGGCTATGGCTACACCTTC,.,TRBV9,.,TRBJ1-2
CAWSSRDRGRRGGSPLHF,TGTGCCTGGAGCTCCCGGGACAGGGGCCGCCGGGGGGGTTCACCCCTCCACTTT,TRBD1,TRBV30,.,TRBJ1-6
CASSFRGGWDKNEQFF,TGTGCCAGCAGTTTTAGGGGGGGATGGGACAAGAATGAGCAGTTCTTC,.,TRBV6-5,.,TRBJ2-1
CASSYPGTTNTEAFF,TGTGCCAGCAGTTACCCCGGGACAACGAACACTGAAGCTTTCTTT,.,TRBV6-5,.,TRBJ1-1
CSVGGSGSVAYNEQFF,TGCAGCGTGGGGGGTAGCGGGAGCGTAGCCTACAATGAGCAGTTCTTC,TRBD2,TRBV29-1,.,TRBJ2-1
CASSTRQFSSYEQYF,TGTGCCAGCAGCACCCGACAGTTCAGCTCCTACGAGCAGTACTTC,.,TRBV7-2,.,TRBJ2-7
CASSQGDAGGNQPQHF,TGTGCCAGCAGCCAAGGGGACGCCGGGGGGAATCAGCCCCAGCATTTT,.,TRBV3-1/TRBV3-2,few,TRBJ1-5
CASSHQGVREKLFF,TGTGCCAGCAGCCACCAGGGGGTTCGGGAAAAACTGTTTTTT,TRBD1,TRBV14,.,TRBJ1-4
CASSARQGFTGELFF,TGTGCCAGCAGCGCCCGACAGGGGTTCACCGGGGAGCTGTTTTTT,TRBD1,TRBV11-2,once,TRBJ2-2
CASSYPQTETLNEKLFF,TGTGCCAGCAGTTACCCACAGACAGAGACGCTTAATGAAAAACTGTTTTTT,.,TRBV5-4,.,TRBJ1-4
CASSFRAAGDYGYTF,TGTGCCAGCAGTTTTAGGGCGGCCGGGGACTATGGCTACACCTTC,.,TRBV27,once,TRBJ1-2
CASSLGQIREKLFF,TGCGCCAGCAGCTTGGGACAGATCCGAGAAAAACTGTTTTTT,.,TRBV5-1,.,TRBJ1-4
CASTPLGQGNEKLFF,TGTGCCAGCACCCCCCTGGGACAGGGTAATGAAAAACTGTTTTTT,TRBD1,TRBV25-1,.,TRBJ1-4
CASSDPGRDNGYTF,TGTGCCAGCAGTGACCCAGGGCGCGATAATGGCTACACCTTC,.,TRBV2,.,TRBJ1-2
CKGQGGTEAFF,TGCAAGGGACAGGGTGGCACTGAAGCTTTCTTT,TRBD1,TRBV20-1,.,TRBJ1-1
CASSPSSTGGFHGYTF,TGTGCCAGTAGTCCTTCCTCGACAGGGGGTTTTCATGGCTACACCTTC,TRBD1,TRBV19,.,TRBJ1-2
CASSLVAGANYGYTF,TGTGCCAGCAGTTTAGTTGCCGGGGCTAACTATGGCTACACCTTC,.,TRBV27,.,TRBJ1-2
CASSFRGGLRGEQYF,TGTGCCAGCAGCTTCCGGGGGGGACTTCGCGGGGAGCAGTACTTC,TRBD2,TRBV7-9,.,TRBJ2-7
CASSPTGYNEQFF,TGTGCCAGCAGTCCGACAGGCTACAATGAGCAGTTCTTC,.,TRBV27,.,TRBJ2-1
CASSPRQGAGELFF,TGTGCCAGCAGCCCCCGACAGGGAGCCGGGGAGCTGTTTTTT,TRBD1,TRBV9,.,TRBJ2-2
CASSPWTGGLGNTEAFF,TGCGCCAGCAGCCCGTGGACAGGGGGTCTAGGGAACACTGAAGCTTTCTTT,TRBD1,TRBV5-1,.,TRBJ1-1
CASSPGGGANTGELFF,TGTGCCAGCTCGCCAGGAGGGGGCGCGAACACCGGGGAGCTGTTTTTT,.,TRBV18,.,TRBJ2-2
CASSRQGSGNQPQHF,TGTGCCAGCAGTAGACAGGGCTCCGGCAATCAGCCCCAGCATTTT,TRBD1,TRBV6-2/TRBV6-3,.,TRBJ1-5
CATQDRGSTDTQYF,TGTGCCACCCAGGACAGGGGGAGCACAGATACGCAGTATTTT,TRBD1,TRBV7-6,.,TRBJ2-3
CAWTRGGALLGYGYTF,TGTGCCTGGACGAGGGGGGGCGCCCTTTTAGGCTATGGCTACACCTTC,.,TRBV30,.,TRBJ1-2